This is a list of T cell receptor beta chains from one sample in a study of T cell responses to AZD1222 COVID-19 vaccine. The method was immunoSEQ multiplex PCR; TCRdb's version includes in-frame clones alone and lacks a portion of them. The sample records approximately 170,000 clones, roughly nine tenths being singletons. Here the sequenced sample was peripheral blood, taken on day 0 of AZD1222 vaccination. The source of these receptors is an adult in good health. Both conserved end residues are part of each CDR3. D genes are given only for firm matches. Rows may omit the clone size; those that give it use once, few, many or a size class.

CDR3nt: TGTGCCAGCGGAGACCGACTCGGAGGCACTGAAGCTTTCTTT; CDR3aa: CASGDRLGGTEAFF; v_gene: TRBV6-5; j_gene: TRBJ1-1; d_gene: -; abundance: -
CDR3nt: TGCGCCAGCAGCTCGACCGGACAGGGGGCTCACGAGCAGTACTTC; CDR3aa: CASSSTGQGAHEQYF; v_gene: TRBV5-1; j_gene: TRBJ2-7; d_gene: TRBD1; abundance: -
CDR3nt: TGTGCCAGCAGCGAGGGGGCGGGGGACCAAGAGACCCAGTACTTC; CDR3aa: CASSEGAGDQETQYF; v_gene: TRBV9; j_gene: TRBJ2-5; d_gene: -; abundance: -
CDR3nt: TGTGCCAGCAGTGAGCGGGGGCGCACGGATACGCAGTATTTT; CDR3aa: CASSERGRTDTQYF; v_gene: TRBV6-4; j_gene: TRBJ2-3; d_gene: -; abundance: -
CDR3nt: TGTGCCAGCAGCTTAGCGATCCGGGACAGGGGCGAAAGGAATGAGCAGTTCTTC; CDR3aa: CASSLAIRDRGERNEQFF; v_gene: TRBV7-6; j_gene: TRBJ2-1; d_gene: TRBD1; abundance: few
CDR3nt: TGTGCCAGCAGCGTAGGGGCCTTAAACTCTGGAAACACCATATATTTT; CDR3aa: CASSVGALNSGNTIYF; v_gene: TRBV9; j_gene: TRBJ1-3; d_gene: -; abundance: -
CDR3nt: TGTGCCAGCAGGGGAGAGGCCGAGACCCAGTACTTC; CDR3aa: CASRGEAETQYF; v_gene: TRBV2; j_gene: TRBJ2-5; d_gene: -; abundance: -
CDR3nt: TGTGCCATCAGTGTTTCAGGGGAGCAGTACTTC; CDR3aa: CAISVSGEQYF; v_gene: TRBV10-3; j_gene: TRBJ2-7; d_gene: -; abundance: -
CDR3nt: TGTGCCAGCAGCCCGGGACAGGGGGTTACGCAGTACTTC; CDR3aa: CASSPGQGVTQYF; v_gene: TRBV7-8; j_gene: TRBJ2-7; d_gene: TRBD1; abundance: -
CDR3nt: TGTGCCAGTAGTATGGGCGGAGTGATAAACTATGGCTACACCTTC; CDR3aa: CASSMGGVINYGYTF; v_gene: TRBV19; j_gene: TRBJ1-2; d_gene: -; abundance: -
CDR3nt: TGCGCCAGCAGCAATACAGGGGGACGGGAGACCCAGTACTTC; CDR3aa: CASSNTGGRETQYF; v_gene: TRBV5-1; j_gene: TRBJ2-5; d_gene: TRBD1; abundance: once
CDR3nt: TGTGCCAGCACCGGGAGTGGGACTGCTAACTATGGCTACACCTTC; CDR3aa: CASTGSGTANYGYTF; v_gene: TRBV6-5; j_gene: TRBJ1-2; d_gene: -; abundance: once
CDR3nt: TGCAGCGCAACGCTAAACACAGATACGCAGTATTTT; CDR3aa: CSATLNTDTQYF; v_gene: TRBV29-1; j_gene: TRBJ2-3; d_gene: -; abundance: -
CDR3nt: TGTGCCAGCGTTCTGGGGGTAGGAGGTCAGCCCCAGCATTTT; CDR3aa: CASVLGVGGQPQHF; v_gene: TRBV28; j_gene: TRBJ1-5; d_gene: -; abundance: -
CDR3nt: TGTGCCAGCTCACCACCGAATTTTAGCCAGTACTATGGCTACACCTTC; CDR3aa: CASSPPNFSQYYGYTF; v_gene: TRBV18; j_gene: TRBJ1-2; d_gene: -; abundance: -
CDR3nt: TGTGCCAGCAGCTTAGTGGAAAATACGCAGTATTTT; CDR3aa: CASSLVENTQYF; v_gene: TRBV7-8; j_gene: TRBJ2-3; d_gene: -; abundance: once
CDR3nt: TGTGCCAGCAGCCCCGGGGTAGCGGGGACAGATACGCAGTATTTT; CDR3aa: CASSPGVAGTDTQYF; v_gene: TRBV7-3; j_gene: TRBJ2-3; d_gene: TRBD2; abundance: -
CDR3nt: TGCAGCGCCTCACAGGGGTATCCTAATGAAAAACTGTTTTTT; CDR3aa: CSASQGYPNEKLFF; v_gene: TRBV29-1; j_gene: TRBJ1-4; d_gene: TRBD1; abundance: -
CDR3nt: TGTGCCAGCAGTGAAGTCGACAGGGTTGGCTATGGCTACACCTTC; CDR3aa: CASSEVDRVGYGYTF; v_gene: TRBV6-1; j_gene: TRBJ1-2; d_gene: TRBD1; abundance: -
CDR3nt: TGTGCCAGTAGTATGCGAATCCAGGGAGGCCAGCCCCAGCATTTT; CDR3aa: CASSMRIQGGQPQHF; v_gene: TRBV19; j_gene: TRBJ1-5; d_gene: -; abundance: -
CDR3nt: TGTGCCAGCAGCCAAGTGTCGCGCAGGGAGGTCTCTGGCTACACCTTC; CDR3aa: CASSQVSRREVSGYTF; v_gene: TRBV3-1/TRBV3-2; j_gene: TRBJ1-2; d_gene: -; abundance: -
CDR3nt: TGTGCCAGCACCCACTCTCACAGTTACAATGAGCAGTTCTTC; CDR3aa: CASTHSHSYNEQFF; v_gene: TRBV9; j_gene: TRBJ2-1; d_gene: -; abundance: -
CDR3nt: TGTGCCAGCAGCGGCGGGGGAGCTCACTACAATGAGCAGTTCTTC; CDR3aa: CASSGGGAHYNEQFF; v_gene: TRBV9; j_gene: TRBJ2-1; d_gene: TRBD2; abundance: -
CDR3nt: TGTGCCAGCAGCTTGGCAGGGCTCGATTCCTACGAGCAGTACTTC; CDR3aa: CASSLAGLDSYEQYF; v_gene: TRBV5-6; j_gene: TRBJ2-7; d_gene: -; abundance: -
CDR3nt: TGCGCCAGCAGAAATCCTGGGGCTAATGAAAAACTGTTTTTT; CDR3aa: CASRNPGANEKLFF; v_gene: TRBV4-1; j_gene: TRBJ1-4; d_gene: -; abundance: -
CDR3nt: TGTGCCAGTAGTACCACCACTGAGTACGAGCAGTACTTC; CDR3aa: CASSTTTEYEQYF; v_gene: TRBV19; j_gene: TRBJ2-7; d_gene: -; abundance: -
CDR3nt: TGTGCCAGCAGCTTTCCCCGGGTCGTTCACGCTGAAGCTTTCTTT; CDR3aa: CASSFPRVVHAEAFF; v_gene: TRBV11-2; j_gene: TRBJ1-1; d_gene: -; abundance: -
CDR3nt: TGTGCCAGCAGTCCGCAGGGAGCCACCTATGGCTACACCTTC; CDR3aa: CASSPQGATYGYTF; v_gene: TRBV7-9; j_gene: TRBJ1-2; d_gene: -; abundance: -
CDR3nt: TGCGCCAGCAGCCAAGGGGACCCGTACGGGGAGACCCAGTACTTC; CDR3aa: CASSQGDPYGETQYF; v_gene: TRBV4-1; j_gene: TRBJ2-5; d_gene: -; abundance: -
CDR3nt: TGTGCCAGCAGTGAAGCCGGGGTTCTGGGGCAGGGGGTCTCCGGCTACACCTTC; CDR3aa: CASSEAGVLGQGVSGYTF; v_gene: TRBV2; j_gene: TRBJ1-2; d_gene: TRBD1; abundance: once
CDR3nt: TGCAGCGCTGACAGGGGAGGAAGGTTGACAGATACGCAGTATTTT; CDR3aa: CSADRGGRLTDTQYF; v_gene: TRBV29-1; j_gene: TRBJ2-3; d_gene: TRBD1; abundance: -
CDR3nt: TGTGCCAGCAGTGAAGGAGGAGAGAACACTGAAGCTTTCTTT; CDR3aa: CASSEGGENTEAFF; v_gene: TRBV6-1; j_gene: TRBJ1-1; d_gene: -; abundance: -
CDR3nt: TGCGCCAGCAGCCAAGGCCTCGCCCAAGCCAAAAACATTCAGTACTTC; CDR3aa: CASSQGLAQAKNIQYF; v_gene: TRBV4-3; j_gene: TRBJ2-4; d_gene: -; abundance: -
CDR3nt: TGTGCCAGCGGGTCTTTACCGAACACTGAAGCTTTCTTT; CDR3aa: CASGSLPNTEAFF; v_gene: TRBV12-3/TRBV12-4; j_gene: TRBJ1-1; d_gene: -; abundance: -
CDR3nt: TGCGCCAGCAGTCTACCTGGGGGCAATGAGCAGTTCTTC; CDR3aa: CASSLPGGNEQFF; v_gene: TRBV4-1; j_gene: TRBJ2-1; d_gene: -; abundance: -
CDR3nt: TGTGCCAGCAGTTCAGGGACAGGGGCTGGTCAGCCCCAGCATTTT; CDR3aa: CASSSGTGAGQPQHF; v_gene: TRBV28; j_gene: TRBJ1-5; d_gene: TRBD1; abundance: -
CDR3nt: TGTGCCAGCAGCCTGGAGGTGCGACTGTTCGAGCAGTACTTC; CDR3aa: CASSLEVRLFEQYF; v_gene: TRBV14; j_gene: TRBJ2-7; d_gene: -; abundance: -
CDR3nt: TGTGCCAGCAGCTTAGGGGGGTCAGGGGCCAACGTCCTGACTTTC; CDR3aa: CASSLGGSGANVLTF; v_gene: TRBV11-1; j_gene: TRBJ2-6; d_gene: -; abundance: -
CDR3nt: TGTGCCAGCAGTCCCTACCCGGGACAAGTCAAAAACATTCAGTACTTC; CDR3aa: CASSPYPGQVKNIQYF; v_gene: TRBV28; j_gene: TRBJ2-4; d_gene: -; abundance: -
CDR3nt: TGTGCCAGCAGCTTAGGCTCGGCAGGGATCCACGAGCAGTACTTC; CDR3aa: CASSLGSAGIHEQYF; v_gene: TRBV11-2; j_gene: TRBJ2-7; d_gene: -; abundance: -
CDR3nt: TGTGCCAGCAGTTACCAACAAACTAAAATGAACACTGAAGCTTTCTTT; CDR3aa: CASSYQQTKMNTEAFF; v_gene: TRBV6-5; j_gene: TRBJ1-1; d_gene: -; abundance: -
CDR3nt: TGTGCCAGCAGTTACTCTCCGGACAGTCCACATCAGCCCCAGCATTTT; CDR3aa: CASSYSPDSPHQPQHF; v_gene: TRBV6-5; j_gene: TRBJ1-5; d_gene: -; abundance: -
CDR3nt: TGTGCCAGCAGCATCGGACAGGGGAGCAATCAGCCCCAGCATTTT; CDR3aa: CASSIGQGSNQPQHF; v_gene: TRBV11-3; j_gene: TRBJ1-5; d_gene: TRBD1; abundance: -
CDR3nt: TGTGCCAGCAGCTTAGGGGGCGTTAATTCACCCCTCCACTTT; CDR3aa: CASSLGGVNSPLHF; v_gene: TRBV7-9; j_gene: TRBJ1-6; d_gene: -; abundance: -
CDR3nt: TGTGCCAGTAGTACCGGGACGGACGAGTCTGGAAACACCATATATTTT; CDR3aa: CASSTGTDESGNTIYF; v_gene: TRBV19; j_gene: TRBJ1-3; d_gene: -; abundance: -
CDR3nt: TGCAGCGCAGAAACTAGCGGGGGTCGGACAGATACGCAGTATTTT; CDR3aa: CSAETSGGRTDTQYF; v_gene: TRBV29-1; j_gene: TRBJ2-3; d_gene: TRBD2; abundance: -
CDR3nt: TGTGCCAGCAGCCCTGCGGGCTCTGGGGCCAACGTCCTGACTTTC; CDR3aa: CASSPAGSGANVLTF; v_gene: TRBV13; j_gene: TRBJ2-6; d_gene: -; abundance: -